This T cell receptor beta chain was captured by sequencing in a study of cytomegalovirus exposure and HLA in healthy donors. Primers: 60 Vbeta forward and 13 Jbeta reverse. Original methodology: In a later analysis, of roughly 73 million unique beta chains, roughly 11 million appeared in at least two donors. Sequenced by immunoSEQ multiplex PCR; TCRdb stores in-frame clones only, minus some. V, J and clone size were drawn from that table, and D and trimming were deduced from the DNA. Of over 250,000 clones in the sample, approximately 90% are singletons; the top ten hold around 3.7%. Findings and caveats of the study: V- and J-gene trimming in TCR beta was tied to a missense DCLRE1C variant by an analysis performed later. Productive status was seen about 90% or about 30% of the time for most TCR beta V segments in an earlier analysis. Across HLA loci, a later analysis found differing TCR association rates, with DRB1 most and HLA-C fewest.

In the case of this clone: Its antigen is as yet unknown.

This CDR3 has 19 amino acids. V shed 4 bases and J 3 bases; nucleotides not matched to a gene: 11. The germline V gene encodes CDR1 SGHTA and CDR2 FQGNSA. Sample: PBMCs. This sequence joins TRBV7-2 and TRBJ2-6, with 11 bases lining up with TRBD1. The sequence was collected from a man aged 40-55 years in good health and CMV-seropositive. This CDR3 reads CASSSGAGTGGYGANVLTF. CDR3 nucleotide sequence: TGTGCCAGCAGCTCAGGGGCGGGGACAGGGGGTTATGGGGCCAACGTCCTGACTTTC.